This is a list of T cell receptor beta chains from one sample in a study of T cell repertoires in cytomegalovirus infection. Their antigen targets remain unknown. TCRdb fed the reads into MiXCR, producing one record per CDR3 protein. The data show about 740,000 distinct CDR3 sequences, with around 35% seen just once and about 20% held by the top ten. The source material was cultured PBMCs, sampled from culture after CMV antigen stimulation. These receptors were collected from a human donor in good health (CMV status not recorded). Some clones in this sample may be carry-over from other donors' samples. CDR3s include the opening cysteine and the closing phenylalanine or tryptophan. A D gene is named only where the DNA matches it firmly. The listing skips clone size in some rows; elsewhere it reads once, few, many or a size class.

>TRBV7-9|TRBJ2-5|TRBD1|NA
TGTGCCAGCACGCAGGGGGCCAGCGCGGAGACCCAGTACTTC
CASTQGASAETQYF
>TRBV19|TRBJ2-1|TRBD2|few
TGTGCCAGTAGTATAGTCTCCCTAGCGGGAAAGAACAATGAGCAGTTCTTC
CASSIVSLAGKNNEQFF
>TRBV7-2|TRBJ2-5|NA|few
TGTGCCAGCAGCTTTTATGGGGGAGAGACCCAGTACTTC
CASSFYGGETQYF
>TRBV27|TRBJ2-5|NA|few
TGTGCCAGCAGTTACAAGCTAACTAGCAGGGGAGAGACCCAGTACTTC
CASSYKLTSRGETQYF
>TRBV6-5|TRBJ2-1|NA|NA
TGTGCCAGCAGTTATATAGGGGGTTTAGGAAATGAGCAGTTCTTC
CASSYIGGLGNEQFF
>TRBV5-1|TRBJ2-7|TRBD2|NA
TGCGCCAGCAGGCCTGTAGGGACTAGCGGGGAGCAGTACTTC
CASRPVGTSGEQYF
>TRBV7-8|TRBJ2-5|NA|NA
TGTGCCAGCAGCTTAATGCGAACCCACGAGACCCAGTACTTC
CASSLMRTHETQYF
>TRBV7-6|TRBJ2-7|NA|NA
TGTGCCAGCAGCTTATCTACGGGGGAGCAGTACTTC
CASSLSTGEQYF
>TRBV5-1|TRBJ2-7|NA|NA
TGCGCCAGCAGCGGACCGAGCCCCTACGAGCAGTACTTC
CASSGPSPYEQYF
>TRBV7-8|TRBJ2-1|NA|NA
TGTGCCAGCAGCTTAGAGGGGGGGAGATACAATGAGCAGTTCTTC
CASSLEGGRYNEQFF
>TRBV7-6|TRBJ1-6|NA|many
TGTGCCAGCAGCCAACTCGCGAGTGGGATTGTGTCACCCCTCCACTTT
CASSQLASGIVSPLHF
>TRBV12-3/TRBV12-4|TRBJ1-6|TRBD1|few
TGTGCCAGCAGTCCCGAGGGGGCTTACGATAATTCACCCCTCCACTTT
CASSPEGAYDNSPLHF
>TRBV11-1|TRBJ1-2|NA|NA
TGTGCCAGCAGCCATCCGGGACTTGGTTATGGCTACACCTTT
CASSHPGLGYGYTF
>TRBV6-1|TRBJ1-1|NA|NA
TGTGCCAGCACGAGCGGACGGATGAACACTGAAGCTTTCTTT
CASTSGRMNTEAFF
>TRBV7-2|TRBJ2-1|TRBD2|many
TGTGCCAGCAGCTTAGAGCGGGAGAGGAATTATGGTGAGCAGTTCTTC
CASSLERERNYGEQFF
>TRBV2|TRBJ2-4|TRBD2|NA
TGTGCCAGCAGTGAGACGCGGGGGGAGTCAAACATTCAGTACTTC
CASSETRGESNIQYF
>TRBV2|TRBJ2-7|NA|few
TGTGCCAGCAGAGGTCGGGCAGGGGCCCCGCAGTCCCACGAGCAGTACTTC
CASRGRAGAPQSHEQYF
>TRBV7-2|TRBJ2-3|TRBD2|many
TGTGCCAGCAGCTCCGGGGAGGGGCACACAGATACGCAGTATTTT
CASSSGEGHTDTQYF
>TRBV12-3/TRBV12-4|TRBJ2-2|TRBD1|once
TGTGCCAGCAGTTTGAGGGGGCGTGACACCGGGGAGCTGTTTTTT
CASSLRGRDTGELFF
>TRBV20-1|TRBJ1-5|NA|NA
TGCAGTGCCGATGAGGATGGCTCCTACCCACCGCAGCCCCAGCATTTT
CSADEDGSYPPQPQHF
>TRBV4-3|TRBJ2-1|TRBD2|NA
TGCGCCAGCAGCCAACGAACTAGCGGGAGCCAATACAATGAGCAGTTCTTC
CASSQRTSGSQYNEQFF
>TRBV7-2|TRBJ2-7|TRBD2|few
TGTGCCAGCAGCTTGGGTAGCGGGAGTAAACTATACGAGCAGTACTTC
CASSLGSGSKLYEQYF
>TRBV4-1|TRBJ2-7|TRBD2|once
TGCGCCAGCAGTCTACTTGCGGGGGGTTCGGGCGAGCAGTACTTC
CASSLLAGGSGEQYF
>TRBV6-5|TRBJ2-1|NA|NA
TGTGCCAGCTCAAGGAGGGACATTAGATCTGAGCAGTTCTTC
CASSRRDIRSEQFF
>TRBV6-2/TRBV6-3|TRBJ1-1|NA|few
TGTGCCAGCAGCAGGACAGCAGAAGCTTTCTTT
CASSRTAEAFF
>TRBV7-2|TRBJ2-3|TRBD2|many
TGTGCCAGCAGCTGGGGACTAGCTGATACGCAGTATTTT
CASSWGLADTQYF
>TRBV27|TRBJ1-1|NA|NA
TGTGCCAGCAGTTTATCGTTGGGGGGGAACACTGAAGCTTTCTTT
CASSLSLGGNTEAFF
>TRBV7-2|TRBJ2-7|TRBD2|NA
TGTGCCAGCAGCTGGACTAGTTTATCGGCCTACGAGCAGTACTTC
CASSWTSLSAYEQYF
>TRBV12-3/TRBV12-4|TRBJ1-2|NA|NA
TGTGCCAGCAGTAATTTTGGGCCTGGCTACACCTTC
CASSNFGPGYTF
>TRBV7-2|TRBJ2-3|TRBD2|few
TGTGCCAGCAGGACTAGCGGGGGGGCCTTTAAATTGACAGATACGCAGTATTTT
CASRTSGGAFKLTDTQYF
>TRBV6-2/TRBV6-3|TRBJ2-7|TRBD2|NA
TGTGCCAGCAGTTACTCTGGACTAGCGGCCTACGAGCAGTACTTC
CASSYSGLAAYEQYF
>TRBV18|TRBJ1-5|NA|few
TGTGCCAGCTCACCACTGGCAAATAGCAATCAGCCCCAGCATTTT
CASSPLANSNQPQHF
>TRBV5-6|TRBJ2-5|TRBD2|few
TGTGCCAGCAGGCACGCCGGGACTAGCAGGAAGACCCAGTACTTC
CASRHAGTSRKTQYF